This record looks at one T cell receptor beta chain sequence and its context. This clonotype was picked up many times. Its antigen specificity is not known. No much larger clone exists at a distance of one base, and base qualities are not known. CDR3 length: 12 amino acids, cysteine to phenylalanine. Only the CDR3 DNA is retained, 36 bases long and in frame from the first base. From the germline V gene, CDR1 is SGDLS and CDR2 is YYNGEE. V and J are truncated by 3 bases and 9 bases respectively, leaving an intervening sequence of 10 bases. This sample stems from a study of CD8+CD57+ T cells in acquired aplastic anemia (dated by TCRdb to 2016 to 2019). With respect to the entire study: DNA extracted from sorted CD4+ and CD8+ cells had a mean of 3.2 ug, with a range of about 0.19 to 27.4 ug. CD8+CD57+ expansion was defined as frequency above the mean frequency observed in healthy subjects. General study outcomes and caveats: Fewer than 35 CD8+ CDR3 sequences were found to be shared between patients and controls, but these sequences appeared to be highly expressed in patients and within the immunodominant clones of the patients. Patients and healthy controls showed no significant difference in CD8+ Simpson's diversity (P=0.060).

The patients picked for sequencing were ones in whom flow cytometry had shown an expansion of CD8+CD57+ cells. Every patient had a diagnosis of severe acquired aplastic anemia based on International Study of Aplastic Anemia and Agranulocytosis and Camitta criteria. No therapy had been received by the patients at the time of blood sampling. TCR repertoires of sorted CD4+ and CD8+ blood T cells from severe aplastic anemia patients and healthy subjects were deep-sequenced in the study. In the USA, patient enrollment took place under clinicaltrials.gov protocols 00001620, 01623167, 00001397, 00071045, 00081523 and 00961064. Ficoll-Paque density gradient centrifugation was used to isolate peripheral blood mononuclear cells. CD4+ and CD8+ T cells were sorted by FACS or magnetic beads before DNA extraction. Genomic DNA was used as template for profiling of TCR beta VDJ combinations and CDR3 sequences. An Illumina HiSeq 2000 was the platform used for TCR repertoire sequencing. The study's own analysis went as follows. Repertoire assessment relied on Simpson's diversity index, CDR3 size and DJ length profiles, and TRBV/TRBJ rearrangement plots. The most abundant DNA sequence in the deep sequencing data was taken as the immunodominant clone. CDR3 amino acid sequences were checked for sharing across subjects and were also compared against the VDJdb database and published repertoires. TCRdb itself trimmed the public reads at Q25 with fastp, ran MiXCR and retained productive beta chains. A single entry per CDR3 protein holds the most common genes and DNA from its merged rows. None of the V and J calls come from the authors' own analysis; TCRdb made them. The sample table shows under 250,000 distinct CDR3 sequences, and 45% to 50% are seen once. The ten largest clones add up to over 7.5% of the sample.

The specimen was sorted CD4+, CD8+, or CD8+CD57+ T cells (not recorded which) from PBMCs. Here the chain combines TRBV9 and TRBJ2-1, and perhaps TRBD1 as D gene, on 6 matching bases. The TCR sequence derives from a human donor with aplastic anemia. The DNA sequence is TGTGCCAGCAGCGACAGGGTTGGTGAGCAGTTCTTC. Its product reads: CASSDRVGEQFF.